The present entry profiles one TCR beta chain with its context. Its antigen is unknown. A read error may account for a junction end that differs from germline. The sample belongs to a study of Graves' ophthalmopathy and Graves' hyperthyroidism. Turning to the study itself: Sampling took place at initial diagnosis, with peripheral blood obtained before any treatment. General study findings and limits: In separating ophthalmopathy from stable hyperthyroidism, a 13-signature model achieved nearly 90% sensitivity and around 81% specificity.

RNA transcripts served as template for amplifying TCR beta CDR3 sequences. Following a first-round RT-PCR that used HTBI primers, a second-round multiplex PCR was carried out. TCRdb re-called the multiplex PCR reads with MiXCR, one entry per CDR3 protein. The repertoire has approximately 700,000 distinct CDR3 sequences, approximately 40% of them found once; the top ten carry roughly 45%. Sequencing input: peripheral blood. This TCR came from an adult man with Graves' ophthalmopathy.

This CDR3 reads CASSVAQGHTVELFF. In nucleotides, the CDR3 is TGTGCCAGCAGCGTAGCACAGGGACACACCGTGGAGCTGTTTTTT. This chain joins TRBV9 and TRBJ2-2; D is perhaps TRBD1 (6 bases). CDR3 length: 15 residues. Looked up from germline, CDR1 is SGDLS and CDR2 is YYNGEE.